The following is a T cell receptor beta chain sequence with its context. Methods used by the authors: Quantification of nucleated cells was approximated via reference gene primer amplification. The method was immunoSEQ multiplex PCR; TCRdb's version includes in-frame clones alone and lacks a portion of them. V and J calls and clone size are as listed in that table; D and trimming were resolved from the DNA. The data hold roughly 200,000 clones, with around 80% observed a single time. This sample is part of a study of blood T cell repertoires in COVID-19. Study-level information: Whether acute or convalescent, the COVID-19 samples came from the United States, Italy and Spain. PBMCs, B-cell-depleted T cells, or T cells provided the cDNA or gDNA that made up the material.

This CDR3 is built from 16 residues. Trimming removed 4 bases from V and 1 base from J, with 14 bases in between. Per germline, CDR1 SGHAT and CDR2 FQDESV (reference sequence). The TCR was taken from a woman aged 70-85 years with acute or convalescent COVID-19. Sequencing input: peripheral blood. The genes are TRBV11-1 and TRBJ1-3, with D possibly matching TRBD1 (5 bases). CDR3 sequence: CASSSTEVRSGNTIYF. DNA of the CDR3: TGTGCCAGCAGCTCGACAGAAGTGAGGTCTGGAAACACCATATATTTT.